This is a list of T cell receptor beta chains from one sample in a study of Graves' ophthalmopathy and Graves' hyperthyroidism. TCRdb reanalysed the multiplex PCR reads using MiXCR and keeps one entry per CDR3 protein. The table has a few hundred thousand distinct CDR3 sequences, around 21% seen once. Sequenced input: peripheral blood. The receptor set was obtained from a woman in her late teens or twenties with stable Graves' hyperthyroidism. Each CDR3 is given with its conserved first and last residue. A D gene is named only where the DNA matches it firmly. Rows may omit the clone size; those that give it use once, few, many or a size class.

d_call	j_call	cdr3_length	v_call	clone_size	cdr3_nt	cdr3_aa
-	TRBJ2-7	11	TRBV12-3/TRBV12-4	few	TGTGCCAGCAGTGTCACGATGGAGCAGTACTTC	CASSVTMEQYF
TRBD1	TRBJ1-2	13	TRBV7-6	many	TGTGCCAGCAGCAACACACAGGGGGATGTCTACACCTTC	CASSNTQGDVYTF
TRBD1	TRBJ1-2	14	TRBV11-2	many	TGTGCCAGCAGCTTATGGACAGGGGGCGATGGCTACACCTTC	CASSLWTGGDGYTF
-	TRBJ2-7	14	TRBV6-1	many	TGTGCCAGCAGGAACGGGCCCCCTATCTACGAGCAGTACTTC	CASRNGPPIYEQYF
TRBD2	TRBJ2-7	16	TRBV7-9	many	TGTGCCAGCAGCTCCCCTCTAGCGGGAGGCATGAAAGGGCAGTACTTC	CASSSPLAGGMKGQYF
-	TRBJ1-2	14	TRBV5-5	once	TGTGCCAGCAGCTACCGGGGGGCTAACTATGGCTACGCCTTC	CASSYRGANYGYAF
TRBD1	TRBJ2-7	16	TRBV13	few	TGTGCCAGCAGCTCCGGGACAGGGGGGCCCACCTACGAGCAGTACTTC	CASSSGTGGPTYEQYF
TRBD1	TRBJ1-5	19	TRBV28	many	TGTGCCAGCAGTTTTTTCCCTCCTAGACAGGGGGGACGCAATCAGCCCCAGCATTTT	CASSFFPPRQGGRNQPQHF
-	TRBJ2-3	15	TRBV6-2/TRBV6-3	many	TGTGCCAGCAGTTACCAGGTCCTCTCCACAGATACGCAGTATTTT	CASSYQVLSTDTQYF
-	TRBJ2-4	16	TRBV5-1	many	TGCGCCAGCAGGGAGGGACGCCAGCTGTCCAAAAACATTCAGTACTTC	CASREGRQLSKNIQYF
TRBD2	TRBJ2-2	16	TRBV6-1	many	TGTGCCAGCAGTGAATTAGCGGGAGGGCCCACCGGGGAGCTGTTTTTT	CASSELAGGPTGELFF
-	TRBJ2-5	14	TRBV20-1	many	TGCAGTGCCCCCGCGGCTAGCACAGGGGAGACCCAGTACTTC	CSAPAASTGETQYF
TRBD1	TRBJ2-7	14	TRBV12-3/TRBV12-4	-	TGTGCCAGCAGTAACACCGGGACAGCCTACGAGCAGTACTTC	CASSNTGTAYEQYF
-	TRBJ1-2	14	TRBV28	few	TGTGCCAGCCGACGGGGTACCGGTAACTATGGCTACACCTTC	CASRRGTGNYGYTF
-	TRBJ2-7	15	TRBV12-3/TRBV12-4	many	TGTGCCAGCAGTTCACCAGGGGCCACGTTCTACGAGCAGTACTTC	CASSSPGATFYEQYF
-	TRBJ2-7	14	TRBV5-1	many	TGCGCCAGCAGCTTTAGAGCGGAATCCTACGAGCAGTACTTC	CASSFRAESYEQYF
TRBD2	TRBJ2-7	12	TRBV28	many	TGTGCCAGCAGTTTGCGGGAGTACGAGCAGTACTTC	CASSLREYEQYF
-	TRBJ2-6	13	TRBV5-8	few	TGTGCCAGCACTTTCTCTGGGGCCAACGTCCTGACTTTC	CASTFSGANVLTF
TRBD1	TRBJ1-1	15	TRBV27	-	TGTGCCAGCAGTTTGGCAGGGGGCTCGTACACTGAAGCTTTCTTT	CASSLAGGSYTEAFF
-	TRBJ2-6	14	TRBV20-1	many	TGCAGTGCCAGAGGGAGGCGCGGGGCCAACGTCCTGACTTTC	CSARGRRGANVLTF
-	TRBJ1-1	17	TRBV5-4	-	TGTGCCAGCAGCTTGGCAGATGGGGGGCGACGGGGCACTGAAGCTTTCTTT	CASSLADGGRRGTEAFF
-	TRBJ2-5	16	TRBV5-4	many	TGTGCCAGCAGCTTGAGGGGTTGGGGGGTCCAAGAGACCCAGTACTTC	CASSLRGWGVQETQYF
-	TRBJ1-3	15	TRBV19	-	TGTGCCAGTAGCCCTCGGACCCTCTCTGGAAACACCATATATTTT	CASSPRTLSGNTIYF
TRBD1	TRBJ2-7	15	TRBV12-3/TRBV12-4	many	TGTGCCAGCAGCCGGATGACAGGGGTTTCTGACGAGCAGTACTTC	CASSRMTGVSDEQYF
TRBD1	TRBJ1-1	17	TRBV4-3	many	TGCGCCAGCAGCCAAGAGGCTGCAGGGGGATGGAACACTGAAGCTTTCTTT	CASSQEAAGGWNTEAFF
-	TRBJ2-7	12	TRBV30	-	TGTGCCTGGAGTGAACAGGGTAACGAGCAGTACTTC	CAWSEQGNEQYF
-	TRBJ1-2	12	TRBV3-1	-	TGTGCCAGCAGCCAAGATTACGGGGGCTACACCTTC	CASSQDYGGYTF
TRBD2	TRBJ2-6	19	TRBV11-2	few	TGTGCCAGCAGCCCACTGGGACTAGCGGGAGGGCCTGGGGCCAACGTCCTGACTTTC	CASSPLGLAGGPGANVLTF
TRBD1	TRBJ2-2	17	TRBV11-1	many	TGTGCCAGCAGCCTGGACAGGGGCAAATCGAACACCGGGGAGCTGTTTTTT	CASSLDRGKSNTGELFF
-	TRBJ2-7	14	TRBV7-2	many	TGTGCCAGCAGCTTAGAGGTAGCTCTCTACGAGCAGTACTTC	CASSLEVALYEQYF
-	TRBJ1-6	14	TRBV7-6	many	TGTGCCAGCAGCCCGGGAAGTAGTAATTCACCCCTCCACTTT	CASSPGSSNSPLHF
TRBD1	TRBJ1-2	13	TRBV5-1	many	TGCGCCAGCAGCTTCGGGACAGTAGAAGGCTACACCTTC	CASSFGTVEGYTF
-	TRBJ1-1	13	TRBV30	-	TGTGCCTGGAGTAGGCAGATGAACACTGAAGCTTTCTTT	CAWSRQMNTEAFF
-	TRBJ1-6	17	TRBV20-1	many	TGCAGTGCTACGCCTCTTGTTAGGACAGAAAATAATTCACCCCTCCACTTT	CSATPLVRTENNSPLHF
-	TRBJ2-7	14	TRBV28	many	TGTGCCAGCAGTTCGACAGGCACACCCTACGAGCAGTACTTC	CASSSTGTPYEQYF
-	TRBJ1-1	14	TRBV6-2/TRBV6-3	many	TGTGCCAGCAGTTACCGCAGGGGGAACACTGAAGCTTTCTTT	CASSYRRGNTEAFF
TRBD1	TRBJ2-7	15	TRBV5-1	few	TGCGCCAGCAGCTTGGCCACGGGACAGAACTACGAGCAGTACTTC	CASSLATGQNYEQYF
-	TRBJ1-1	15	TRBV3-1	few	TGTGCCAGCAGCCCACGGGGACACACGAACACTGAAGCTTTCTTT	CASSPRGHTNTEAFF
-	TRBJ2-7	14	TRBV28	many	TGTGCCAGCAGTCTCCCACATAGCTCCTACGAGCAGTACTTC	CASSLPHSSYEQYF
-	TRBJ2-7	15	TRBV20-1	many	TGCAGTGCTAGAGAAGGAAGGATGCTAACCTACGAGCAGTACTTC	CSAREGRMLTYEQYF
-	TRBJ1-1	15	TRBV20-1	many	TGCAGTGCTAGAGACGAGGCAGGGAGCCAAACTGAAGCTTTCTTT	CSARDEAGSQTEAFF
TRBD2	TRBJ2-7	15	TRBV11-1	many	TGTGCCAGCAGCTCGCTCGGGGGGACCCTCTACGAGCAGTACTTC	CASSSLGGTLYEQYF
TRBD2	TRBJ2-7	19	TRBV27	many	TGTGCCAGCAGTTCCCTCACCGGGACTAGCGGGCCACACTCCTACGAGCAGTACTTC	CASSSLTGTSGPHSYEQYF
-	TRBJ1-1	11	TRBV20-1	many	TGCAGTGCTAGAGCACTAACTGAAGCTTTCTTT	CSARALTEAFF
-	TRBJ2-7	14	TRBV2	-	TGTGCCAGCAGTCGGGACCATTCCTCCTACGAGCAGTACTTC	CASSRDHSSYEQYF
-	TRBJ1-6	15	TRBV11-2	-	TGTGCCAGCAGCACCCTGCGGGGGGCGGATTCACCCCTCCACTTT	CASSTLRGADSPLHF
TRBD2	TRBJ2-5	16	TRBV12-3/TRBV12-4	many	TGTGCCAGCAGTTTAGGATTAGCGGGAGAAAAAGAGACCCAGTACTTC	CASSLGLAGEKETQYF
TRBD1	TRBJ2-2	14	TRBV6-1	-	TGTGCCAGCCGGGAAGGGGGCGCGTCCGGGGAGCTGTTTTTT	CASREGGASGELFF
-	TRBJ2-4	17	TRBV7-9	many	TGTGCCAGCAGCCCGGCAGCCCGCATCTTAGCCAAAAACATTCAGTACTTC	CASSPAARILAKNIQYF
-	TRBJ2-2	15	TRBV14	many	TGTGCCAGCAGCCCCCTGCGGGGGAACACCGGGGAGCTGTTTTTT	CASSPLRGNTGELFF
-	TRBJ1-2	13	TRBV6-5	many	TGTGCCAGCACCCCTGAGGGATACTATGGCTACACCTTC	CASTPEGYYGYTF
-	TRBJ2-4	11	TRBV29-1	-	TGCAGCGCAAGGGGGGAAAACATTAAGTACTTC	CSARGENIKYF
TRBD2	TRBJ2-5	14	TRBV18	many	TGTGCCAGCTCACACCGGGAGGGAGAGGAGACCCAGTACTTC	CASSHREGEETQYF
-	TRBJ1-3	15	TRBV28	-	TGTGCCAGCAGTGAGGACAGCAGCTCTGGAAACACCATATATTTT	CASSEDSSSGNTIYF
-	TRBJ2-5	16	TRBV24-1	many	TGTGCCACCAGTGGGGGCACTTATGGTATCCAAGAGACCCAGTACTTC	CATSGGTYGIQETQYF
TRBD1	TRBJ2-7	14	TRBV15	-	TGTGCCACCAGCAACCGGGACAGAGCCTACGAGCAGTACTTC	CATSNRDRAYEQYF